Listed here are 26 T cell receptor beta chains from one sample, sequenced in a study of monozygotic twins with cystic fibrosis. Only in-frame clones appear in the TCRdb table, and some are missing; sequencing was by immunoSEQ multiplex PCR. This table holds 30,000 to 40,000 clones, approximately 90% found once. Sample: blood. The receptors shown here come from a boy aged 2 to 10 with cystic fibrosis.

This chain connects TRBV11-3 to TRBJ1-3; D gene ambiguous. V shed 0 bases and J shed 0 bases, with 9 bases lying between them. The CDR3 runs 16 residues. CDR1 is SGHNT, CDR2 YENEEA, per germline. The CDR3 protein is CASSLDLPLSGNTIYF. The CDR3 DNA follows: TGTGCCAGCAGCTTAGATTTGCCTCTCTCTGGAAACACCATATATTTT.

This chain joins TRBV25-1 and TRBJ1-2, with D perhaps matching TRBD1 (5 bases). The germline V gene encodes CDR1 MGHDK and CDR2 SYGVNS. The V gene lost 5 bases and the J gene lost 8 bases, with 15 bases spanning the gap. The CDR3 is 13 residues long. CDR3 protein: CASSFGGTGGYTF. CDR3 nucleotides: TGTGCCAGCAGTTTTGGGGGGACTGGAGGCTACACCTTC.

This clone was detected only once. The gene calls are TRBV6-6 and TRBJ2-1; the D is unclear. This CDR3 is 14 amino acids long. The ends were cut back, 4 bases at V and 3 bases at J, with 10 bases in the middle. Germline CDR1 and CDR2: MNHNY and SVGAGI (reference sequence). The CDR3 sequence: CASSSLTLYNEQFF. The CDR3 DNA reads TGTGCCAGCAGTTCTCTGACGCTCTACAATGAGCAGTTCTTC.

The rearrangement links TRBV19 to TRBJ2-1; 10 bases fit TRBD1. In germline, CDR1 is LNHDA, CDR2 SQIVND (reference sequence). V trimming: 5 bases; J trimming: 8 bases; junction bases outside the gene matches: 6. This CDR3 is 14 amino acids long. Written as DNA, the CDR3 is TGTGCCAGTAGTCAATGGACAGGGGGGGATGAGCAGTTCTTC. Residues: CASSQWTGGDEQFF.

The chain uses TRBV11-3 and TRBJ2-5; TRBD1 might be the D (5 bases). CDR1 and CDR2 from the germline V gene are SGHNT and YENEEA. The CDR3 runs to 15 residues. V lost 1 base and J lost 2, with 11 bases in between. The CDR3 loop is CASSLGGQGQETQYF. The CDR3 region has the DNA TGTGCCAGCAGCTTAGGGGGCCAGGGTCAAGAGACCCAGTACTTC.

This chain joins TRBV27 and TRBJ1-5; maybe TRBD1 (5 bases). V lost 0 bases and J lost 9, with 9 bases in between. The length of the CDR3 is 13 residues. CDR1 and CDR2 (germline): MNHEY, SMNVEV (reference sequence). CDR3 sequence: CASSLSGLGPQHF. For the CDR3, the DNA is TGTGCCAGCAGTTTATCGGGACTAGGGCCCCAGCATTTT.

The chain combines TRBV7-8 with TRBJ2-6; D possibly corresponds to TRBD1 (6 bases). The CDR3 sequence is 18 residues long. V dropped 4 bases and J dropped 3 bases, with 19 bases sitting between them. Germline CDR1 is SGHVS and CDR2 is FQNEAQ. CDR3 residues: CASSYPAGDLFGANVLTF. In nucleotides, the CDR3 is TGTGCCAGCAGCTACCCAGCAGGGGATCTTTTTGGGGCCAACGTCCTGACTTTC.

This clone was counted once. The rearrangement uses TRBV7-9 and TRBJ2-5; a weak D match, TRBD1 (5 bases). This CDR3 is built from 15 residues. Germline loops: CDR1 SEHNR, CDR2 FQNEAQ (reference sequence). With 5 bases removed from V and 5 bases from J, the gap between germline ends came to 18 bases. The CDR3 region has the DNA TGTGCCAGCAGCCAGTGGACAAAGTTGGGGGAGACCCAGTACTTC. It translates to CASSQWTKLGETQYF. The entire variable domain, with the rest obtained from reference TRBV7-9 and TRBJ2-5, is as follows: DTGVSQNPRHKITKRGQNVTFRCDPISEHNRLYWYRQTLGQGPEFLTYFQNEAQLEKSRLLSDRFSAERPKGSFSTLEIQRTEQGDSAMYLCASSQWTKLGETQYFGPGTRLLVL.

The gene calls are TRBV7-8 and TRBJ1-5; D perhaps matches TRBD1 (5 bases). This CDR3 region has 17 residues. In germline, CDR1 is SGHVS, CDR2 FQNEAQ. V lost 2 bases and J 0 bases, leaving 14 bases between the germline ends. The DNA of the CDR3 is TGTGCCAGCAGCTTAAGGGGCACAGGCCTTAGCAATCAGCCCCAGCATTTT. Encoded protein: CASSLRGTGLSNQPQHF.

The J gene is TRBJ2-7, the V gene TRBV5-1, with 10 bases matching TRBD1. V lost 0 bases to trimming and J lost 6 bases; unmatched junction nucleotides: 3. This CDR3 is built from 14 residues. The germline V gene encodes CDR1 SGHRS and CDR2 YFSETQ. The CDR3 DNA reads TGCGCCAGCAGCTTGGTGGGACAGGGGACCGAGCAGTACTTC. Its translation is CASSLVGQGTEQYF. The full variable domain, in which reference TRBV5-1 and TRBJ2-7 provide the parts outside the CDR3, is KAGVTQTPRYLIKTRGQQVTLSCSPISGHRSVSWYQQTPGQGLQFLFEYFSETQRNKGNFPGRFSGRQFSNSRSEMNVSTLELGDSALYLCASSLVGQGTEQYFGPGTRLTVT.

The V gene is TRBV6-5, the J gene TRBJ1-2; D might be TRBD1 (6 bases). Germline V CDR1 and CDR2: MNHEY, SVGAGI. V was shortened by 6 bases and J by 1 base, with 9 bases between the two germline ends. There are 13 residues in the CDR3. In DNA form, the CDR3 reads TGTGCCAGCAGAAAACAGGGTAACTATGGCTACACCTTC. Translated, it gives CASRKQGNYGYTF.

This chain links TRBV5-4 with TRBJ2-1, with a weak D call TRBD1 (6 bases). The CDR3 extends over 18 amino acids. From germline, CDR1 is SGHNT and CDR2 YYREEE (reference sequence). V dropped 4 bases and J dropped 4 bases, with 24 bases sitting between them. In DNA form, the CDR3 reads TGTGCCAGCAGCCCGCTACTTCAGGGGCCGCCGGGTTACAATGAGCAGTTCTTC. It encodes CASSPLLQGPPGYNEQFF. The full variable domain, rest sourced from reference TRBV5-4 and TRBJ2-1, is ETGVTQSPTHLIKTRGQQVTLRCSSQSGHNTVSWYQQALGQGPQFIFQYYREEENGRGNFPPRFSGLQFPNYSSELNVNALELDDSALYLCASSPLLQGPPGYNEQFFGPGTRLTVL.

The rearrangement links TRBV4-1 to TRBJ1-6; unclear D gene. Germline assignment: CDR1 MGHRA and CDR2 YSYEKL. The CDR3 consists of 17 residues. The V and J ends lost 3 bases and 11 bases respectively, with 23 bases between them. This CDR3 is CASSHPGNPTTWAPLHF. Written as DNA, the CDR3 is TGCGCCAGCAGCCATCCCGGGAATCCGACGACCTGGGCACCCCTCCACTTT.

This chain uses TRBV6-5 with TRBJ1-2; D gene unclear. Trimming removed 2 bases at V and 4 bases at J, with 14 bases between. Germline V gene data show CDR1 as MNHEY and CDR2 as SVGAGI. The length of the CDR3 is 15 residues. The CDR3 loop is CASSYGTEGGYGYTF. For the CDR3, the DNA is TGTGCCAGCAGTTACGGTACGGAGGGCGGCTATGGCTACACCTTC.

This rearrangement joins TRBV11-2 to TRBJ2-5; D unclear. There are 11 residues in the CDR3. Trimming removed 5 bases at V and 6 bases at J, with 7 bases between. CDR1 and CDR2 from the germline V gene are SGHAT and FQNNGV. CDR3 protein: CASSPLQTQYF. The DNA for the CDR3 is TGTGCCAGCAGCCCCCTTCAGACCCAGTACTTC.

The J gene is TRBJ2-2, the V gene TRBV5-1, with D possibly matching TRBD2 (6 bases). The V gene lost 2 bases and the J gene lost 1 base, with 12 bases spanning the gap. The germline V gene has CDR1 SGHRS and CDR2 YFSETQ. This CDR3 comprises 16 residues. The DNA of the CDR3 is TGCGCCAGCAGCTTAAGCCCCGGGGGGAACACCGGGGAGCTGTTTTTT. It encodes CASSLSPGGNTGELFF.

The chain links TRBV6-6 to TRBJ1-1; 7 bases match TRBD1. This CDR3 has 14 residues. The ends lost 6 bases at V and 1 base at J; junction bases unmatched: 5. Germline CDR1 reads MNHNY; CDR2 reads SVGAGI (reference sequence). The CDR3 protein is CASSSGQPNTEAFF. CDR3 DNA: TGTGCCAGCAGCTCGGGACAGCCGAACACTGAAGCTTTCTTT.

The rearrangement links TRBV10-3 to TRBJ2-1; 7 bases align to TRBD2. CDR1 is ENHRY, CDR2 SYGVKD, per germline. V lost 2 bases and J lost 7; bases outside the gene matches: 14. CDR3 length: 17 residues. The CDR3 sequence is CAISEALASGLLNEQFF. CDR3 nucleotides: TGTGCCATCAGTGAGGCCTTGGCTAGCGGCCTCCTTAATGAGCAGTTCTTC.

Written as DNA, the CDR3 is TGTGCCAGCAGCCCTAGACAGGGGCTCTACAATGAGCAGTTCTTC. It codes for CASSPRQGLYNEQFF. This chain connects TRBV14 to TRBJ2-1; TRBD1 agrees at 8 bases. Germline-derived CDR1 and CDR2 are SGHDN and FVKESK. Trimming removed 4 bases from V and 3 bases from J; junction bases left unmatched: 5. The CDR3 sequence is 15 residues long.

The V and J genes are TRBV5-1 and TRBJ2-7; D is perhaps TRBD1 (5 bases). CDR3 size: 13 residues. V was trimmed by 4 bases and J by 4 bases, leaving 12 bases between them. Germline CDR1 and CDR2: SGHRS and YFSETQ. The CDR3 region has the DNA TGCGCCAGCAGCCTGGGGCAGTGGTACGAGCAGTACTTC. Translating it yields CASSLGQWYEQYF.

V and J are TRBV6-5 and TRBJ1-1; tentatively, D is TRBD1 (6 bases). Deletions cut 2 bases from V and 2 bases from J, with 9 bases between. CDR1 is MNHEY, CDR2 SVGAGI, per germline. There are 14 residues in the CDR3. CDR3 sequence (DNA): TGTGCCAGCAGTTACAAACAGGGAAACACTGAAGCTTTCTTT. It yields the protein CASSYKQGNTEAFF.

This clone occurred once. This sequence joins TRBV2 and TRBJ1-1; 9 bases are a match to TRBD1. This CDR3 has 18 residues. The germline gives CDR1 SNHLY, CDR2 FYNNEI. V gave up 7 bases and J gave up 0 bases; unmatched junction bases: 15. CDR3 bases: TGTGCCAGCATCCACATCTGGGACAGGGCTACCTTGAACACTGAAGCTTTCTTT. Translated, it gives CASIHIWDRATLNTEAFF.

This clone showed up just once. The rearrangement joins TRBV6-4 to TRBJ2-3; 13 bases align to TRBD2. The CDR3 is 16 residues long. The germline gives CDR1 MRHNA, CDR2 SNTAGT. V was pared by 2 bases and J by 1 base, with 0 bases of the junction left unmatched. The CDR3 DNA sequence: TGTGCCAGCAGTGACGGGACTAGCGGGGGCACAGATACGCAGTATTTT. This sequence encodes CASSDGTSGGTDTQYF.

The rearrangement links TRBV11-2 to TRBJ1-3; D may be TRBD1 (6 bases). The CDR3 has 14 amino acids. Between the trimmed V and J ends, which lost 1 base and 3 bases, there was a span of 7 bases. Per germline, CDR1 SGHAT and CDR2 FQNNGV. The CDR3 loop is CASSLGRGGNTIYF. The DNA of the CDR3 is TGTGCCAGCAGCTTAGGCAGGGGTGGAAACACCATATATTTT. The complete variable domain, with remaining parts taken from reference TRBV11-2 and TRBJ1-3, reads EAGVAQSPRYKIIEKRQSVAFWCNPISGHATLYWYQQILGQGPKLLIQFQNNGVVDDSQLPKDRFSAERLKGVDSTLKIQPAKLEDSAVYLCASSLGRGGNTIYFGEGSWLTVV.

The rearrangement joins TRBV18 to TRBJ1-1; D is unresolved. Trimming took 2 bases from V and 6 from J, leaving 19 bases between them. The CDR3 extends over 16 amino acids. Germline lookup yields CDR1 KGHSH and CDR2 LQKENI. The CDR3 bases are TGTGCCAGCTCACCAGGGAGGACCCCGCGGGTCGCTGAAGCTTTCTTT. Its protein product is CASSPGRTPRVAEAFF.

This clone was recorded a few times. The J gene is TRBJ1-2, the V gene TRBV29-1; the match to TRBD1 covers 7 bases. V lost 5 bases to trimming and J lost 6 bases; unmatched junction nucleotides: 12. The CDR3 consists of 14 residues. Germline assignment: CDR1 SQVTM and CDR2 ANQGSEA. This CDR3 reads CSVTTGPYINGYTF. CDR3 nucleotide sequence: TGCAGCGTTACGACAGGGCCTTACATTAATGGCTACACCTTC. The whole variable domain, filled in from reference TRBV29-1 and TRBJ1-2, reads SAVISQKPSRDICQRGTSLTIQCQVDSQVTMMFWYRQQPGQSLTLIATANQGSEATYESGFVIDKFPISRPNLTFSTLTVSNMSPEDSSIYLCSVTTGPYINGYTFGSGTRLTVV.